The subject of this entry is one T cell receptor beta chain. This sample is part of a study of identical twins. V trimming: 1 base; J trimming: 1 base; junction bases outside the gene matches: 3. This CDR3 contains 16 residues. Germline assignment: CDR1 MNHNY and CDR2 SVGAGI (reference sequence). A universal primer site was added by template switching, and unique molecular identifiers were carried by the cDNA. Each CDR3 protein gets one entry after TCRdb re-called the 5' RACE reads with MiXCR. The sample yields approximately 1.8 million distinct CDR3 sequences, about 31% seen once. This clonotype originated in a newborn girl in good health. The chain links TRBV6-6 to TRBJ2-1, with 8 nucleotides matching TRBD2. The sequencing input was cord blood. The CDR3 sequence: CASSYLAGQSYNEQFF. The CDR3 DNA reads TGTGCCAGCAGTTACTTAGCGGGGCAGTCCTACAATGAGCAGTTCTTC.